Sequencing of this TCR beta chain was carried out in a study of cytomegalovirus exposure and HLA in healthy donors. The germline CDR1 and CDR2 sequences are SEHNR and FQNEAQ (reference sequence). The ends were cut back, 0 bases at V and 8 bases at J, with 17 bases in the middle. This CDR3 has 15 residues. Using immunoSEQ multiplex PCR, the repertoire was profiled, and TCRdb retains in-frame clones only, with some absent. The repertoire holds about 350,000 clones, with around 87% as singletons. Sample: PBMCs. This TCR derives from a woman in her thirties in good health and CMV-seropositive. The chain recombines TRBV7-9 with TRBJ2-7; TRBD1 is a possible D gene (7 bases). CDR3 sequence (DNA): TGTGCCAGCAGCTTAGCGACAGGGAGGCACCTACAGCAGTACTTC. This encodes CASSLATGRHLQQYF.